This paragraph reports one TCR beta chain. This sample is drawn from a study of T cell changes during pregnancy in multiple sclerosis. The method was immunoSEQ multiplex PCR; TCRdb's version includes in-frame clones alone and lacks a portion of them. The repertoire holds around 57,000 clones, with about 87% as singletons. This CDR3 contains 13 residues. The V segment lost 6 bases and the J segment 2 bases; nucleotides outside the gene matches: 3. Germline CDR1 reads SGHDN; CDR2 reads FVKESK. Specimen: peripheral blood, collected in the first trimester of pregnancy. This sequence was found in a female donor in good health, enrolled as a control in a pregnancy study. The chain joins TRBV14 to TRBJ2-7; 8 bases fit TRBD1. Here the CDR3 reads CASRDRVPYEQYF. In DNA form, the CDR3 reads TGTGCCAGCAGGGACAGGGTGCCCTACGAGCAGTACTTC.